This T cell receptor beta chain was observed in a study of blood T cell repertoires in COVID-19. On the study more broadly: In each case, the material was cDNA or gDNA derived from T cells, B-cell-depleted T cells, or PBMCs.

The CDR3 is 16 residues long. V lost 8 bases to trimming and J lost 0 bases, with 19 bases between them. The V gene's germline CDR1 is MDHEN and CDR2 SYDVKM. TCRdb keeps only in-frame clones here, not all; method: immunoSEQ multiplex PCR. The profile shows over 140,000 clones, roughly 80% of them singletons. This sequence originates from a woman aged 45-65 years with active or convalescent COVID-19. V gene TRBV28 combines with J gene TRBJ1-1; perhaps TRBD1 as D (6 bases). The sample taken for sequencing was peripheral blood. The CDR3 reads CASGQLRTGLNTEAFF. The CDR3 DNA reads TGTGCCAGCGGACAGCTTAGGACGGGACTGAACACTGAAGCTTTCTTT.